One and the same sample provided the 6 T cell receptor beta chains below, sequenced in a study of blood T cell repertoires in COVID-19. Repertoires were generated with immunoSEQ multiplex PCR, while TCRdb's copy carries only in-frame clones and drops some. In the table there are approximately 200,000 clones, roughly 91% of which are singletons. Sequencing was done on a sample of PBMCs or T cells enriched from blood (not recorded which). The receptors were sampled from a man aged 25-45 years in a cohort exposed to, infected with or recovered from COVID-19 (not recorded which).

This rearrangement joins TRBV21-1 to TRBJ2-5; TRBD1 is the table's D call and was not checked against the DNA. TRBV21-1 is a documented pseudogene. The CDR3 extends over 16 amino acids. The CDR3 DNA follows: TGTGCCAGCACCACCGCAGCAAGGGGTTACAACGAGACCCAGTACTTC. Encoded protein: CASTTAARGYNETQYF.

Here the CDR3 DNA reads TGCAGCGTACGACAGGGGGCGGATAATTCACCCCTCCACTTT. Its protein is CSVRQGADNSPLHF. The chain links TRBV29-1 to TRBJ1-6, with 10 nucleotides matching TRBD1. Per the germline V gene, CDR1 is SQVTM and CDR2 is ANQGSEA. The CDR3 is 14 residues long. With V trimmed by 6 bases and J by 5 bases, 4 bases remained unmatched.

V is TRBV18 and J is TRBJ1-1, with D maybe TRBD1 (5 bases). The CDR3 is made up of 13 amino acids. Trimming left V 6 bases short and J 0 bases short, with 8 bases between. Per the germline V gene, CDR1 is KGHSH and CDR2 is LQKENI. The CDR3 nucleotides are TGTGCCAGCTCCCAACAGGTGAACACTGAAGCTTTCTTT. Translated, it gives CASSQQVNTEAFF.

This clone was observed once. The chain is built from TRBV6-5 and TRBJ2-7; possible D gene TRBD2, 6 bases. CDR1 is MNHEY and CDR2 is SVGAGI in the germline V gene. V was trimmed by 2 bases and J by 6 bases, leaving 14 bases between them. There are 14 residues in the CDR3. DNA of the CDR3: TGTGCCAGCAGTTACGCGACTAGTTTTTCCGAGCAGTACTTC. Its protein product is CASSYATSFSEQYF.

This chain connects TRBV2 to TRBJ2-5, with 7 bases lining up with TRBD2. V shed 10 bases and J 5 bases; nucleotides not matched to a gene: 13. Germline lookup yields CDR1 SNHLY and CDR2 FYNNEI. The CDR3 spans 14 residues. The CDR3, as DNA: TGTGCCACTTCACTAGCGCTAAGTCTCGAGACCCAGTACTTC. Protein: CATSLALSLETQYF.

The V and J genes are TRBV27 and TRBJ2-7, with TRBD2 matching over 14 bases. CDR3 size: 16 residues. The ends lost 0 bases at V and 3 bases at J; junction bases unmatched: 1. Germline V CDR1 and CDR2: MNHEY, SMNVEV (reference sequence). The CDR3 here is CASSLSGTSGSYEQYF. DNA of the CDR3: TGTGCCAGCAGTTTATCGGGGACTAGCGGGAGCTACGAGCAGTACTTC.